This TCR beta chain emerged from a study of shared clonotypes between healthy human individuals. Whole-study findings and limits: Shared across several donors were approximately 5% of the naive CD4 clonotypes.

From germline, CDR1 is SGDLS and CDR2 YYNGEE. The CDR3 runs to 15 residues. Trimming took off 0 bases at V and 2 bases at J, with 10 bases between the two ends. Clones were sequenced by immunoSEQ multiplex PCR, and TCRdb holds only the in-frame ones, with some missing. Of some 2 million clones listed, roughly 94% are singletons. On this clone itself: No antigen is known for it.

CD8 cells regarded as naive lacked CD45RO, were positively chosen for CCR7, and omitted terminally differentiated effector memory CD45RA+ cells. The chain links TRBV9 to TRBJ2-3; D not resolved. This receptor was taken from a man aged 18 to 29 in good health. The sample comprised naive CD8+ T cells sorted from blood. CDR3: CASSVDLGLTDTQYF. CDR3 coding DNA: TGTGCCAGCAGCGTAGATCTAGGGCTCACAGATACGCAGTATTTT.